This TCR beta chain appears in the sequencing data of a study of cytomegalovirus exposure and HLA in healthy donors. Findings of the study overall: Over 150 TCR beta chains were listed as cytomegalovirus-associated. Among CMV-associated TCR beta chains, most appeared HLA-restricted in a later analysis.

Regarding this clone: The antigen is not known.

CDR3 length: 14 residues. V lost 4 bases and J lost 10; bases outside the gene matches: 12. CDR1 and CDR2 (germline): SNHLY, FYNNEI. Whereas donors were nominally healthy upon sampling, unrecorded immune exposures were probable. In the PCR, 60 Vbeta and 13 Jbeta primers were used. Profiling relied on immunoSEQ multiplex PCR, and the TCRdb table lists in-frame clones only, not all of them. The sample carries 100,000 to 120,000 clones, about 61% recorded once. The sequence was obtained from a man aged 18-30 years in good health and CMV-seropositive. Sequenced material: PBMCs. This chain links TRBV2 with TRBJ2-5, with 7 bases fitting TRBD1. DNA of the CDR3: TGTGCCAGCAGTGGAGGGGGCAGAAGACTAATCCAGTACTTC. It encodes CASSGGGRRLIQYF.